This TCR beta chain stems from a study of response to subunit inactivated influenza vaccine (dated by TCRdb to 2017 to 2018). Study-wide context: Deep quantitative profiling of the T cell receptor repertoire was used in the study to follow responses to a trivalent subunit inactivated influenza vaccine.

Libraries were made using RT-PCR. Sequencing was performed on an Illumina HiSeq 2500. Through fastp at Q25 and MiXCR, TCRdb rebuilt clones from the public reads, retaining in-frame beta chains. Rows matching on CDR3 protein sequence are summarized as one entry with the most common DNA and genes. The sample includes over 400,000 distinct CDR3 sequences, with 10% to 15% observed a single time. Over 10% of the sample lies in the top ten. Overall study outcomes, separate from this receptor: According to the authors, only a limited number of new T cells may be recruited by each seasonal influenza vaccination.

There are a few counts of this clonotype. Its antigen has not been determined. Nothing much larger sits one base from this clone, and base qualities are not available. The CDR3 sequence holds 15 residues, the cysteine and phenylalanine included. The DNA shown is the 45-base CDR3, in frame from base 1. For this chain, trimming is 6 bases at the V end and 10 bases at the J end, and the number of junction bases without a gene match is 10. The intended sense of this specimen's time point label: 45 days after influenza vaccine administration. The chain is encoded by TRBV12-3 or TRBV12-4 joined to TRBJ2-1; 12 bases in between match TRBD2. The sequence came from a man aged 45-60 years who received an inactivated influenza vaccine. Donor details come from another sample of the same person, matched by shared clones. The starting material was PBMCs from blood, obtained roughly 46 days after vaccination. The DNA sequence reads TGTGCCAGCAGAGCACTAGCGGGGGGTGTTGGAGAGCAGTTCTTC. The encoded protein is CASRALAGGVGEQFF.